These T cell receptor beta chains were read from a single sample in a study of blood T cell repertoires in COVID-19. Repertoires were generated with immunoSEQ multiplex PCR, while TCRdb's copy carries only in-frame clones and drops some. The sample yields under 200,000 clones, less than 90% seen once. Input material: peripheral blood. The source of these receptors is a woman aged 40 to 49 with acute or convalescent COVID-19. The CDR3 runs from the conserved cysteine through the conserved F or W. D genes are given only for firm matches. Clone size appears in some rows only: once, few, many, or a class for an expanded clone.

j_call: TRBJ2-1; cdr3_length: 15; v_call: TRBV5-4; clone_size: few; d_call: TRBD1; cdr3_aa: CASSGRTGFRNEQFF; cdr3_nt: TGTGCCAGCAGCGGTCGGACAGGGTTTCGGAATGAGCAGTTCTTC
j_call: TRBJ2-5; cdr3_length: 15; v_call: TRBV30; clone_size: NA; d_call: TRBD2; cdr3_aa: CAWSVLAGVGETQYF; cdr3_nt: TGTGCCTGGAGTGTATTAGCGGGAGTGGGTGAGACCCAGTACTTC
j_call: TRBJ1-1; cdr3_length: 14; v_call: TRBV7-9; clone_size: NA; d_call: NA; cdr3_aa: CASSPFRRATEAFF; cdr3_nt: TGTGCCAGCAGCCCCTTCCGGAGGGCCACTGAAGCTTTCTTT
j_call: TRBJ1-3; cdr3_length: 15; v_call: TRBV3-1/TRBV3-2; clone_size: NA; d_call: NA; cdr3_aa: CASRPGTFSGNTIYF; cdr3_nt: TGTGCCAGCAGACCCGGGACATTCTCTGGAAACACCATATATTTT
j_call: TRBJ1-4; cdr3_length: 16; v_call: TRBV28; clone_size: NA; d_call: NA; cdr3_aa: CASSLTGSATNEKLFF; cdr3_nt: TGTGCCAGCAGTTTGACGGGATCTGCAACTAATGAAAAACTGTTTTTT
j_call: TRBJ2-7; cdr3_length: 15; v_call: TRBV6-5; clone_size: NA; d_call: TRBD2; cdr3_aa: CASRGGTSGSYEQYF; cdr3_nt: TGTGCCAGCAGGGGGGGGACTAGCGGTTCGTACGAGCAGTACTTC
j_call: TRBJ2-7; cdr3_length: 13; v_call: TRBV29-1; clone_size: NA; d_call: NA; cdr3_aa: CSVVEGLPYEQYF; cdr3_nt: TGCAGCGTTGTGGAGGGCTTACCCTACGAGCAGTACTTC
j_call: TRBJ1-1; cdr3_length: 12; v_call: TRBV5-1; clone_size: once; d_call: NA; cdr3_aa: CASRYDSSEAFF; cdr3_nt: TGCGCCAGCAGATATGACAGTAGTGAAGCTTTCTTT
j_call: TRBJ2-2; cdr3_length: 14; v_call: TRBV3-1/TRBV3-2; clone_size: NA; d_call: NA; cdr3_aa: CASRTTGNTGELFF; cdr3_nt: TGTGCCAGCAGGACGACAGGGAACACCGGGGAGCTGTTTTTT
j_call: TRBJ1-2; cdr3_length: 15; v_call: TRBV3-1/TRBV3-2; clone_size: NA; d_call: TRBD1; cdr3_aa: CASSLGTGVMRGYTF; cdr3_nt: TGTGCCAGCAGCCTTGGGACAGGGGTAATGAGGGGCTACACCTTC
j_call: TRBJ2-3; cdr3_length: 15; v_call: TRBV7-9; clone_size: once; d_call: NA; cdr3_aa: CASSLMYRDTDTQYF; cdr3_nt: TGTGCCAGCAGCTTAATGTACAGAGACACAGATACGCAGTATTTT